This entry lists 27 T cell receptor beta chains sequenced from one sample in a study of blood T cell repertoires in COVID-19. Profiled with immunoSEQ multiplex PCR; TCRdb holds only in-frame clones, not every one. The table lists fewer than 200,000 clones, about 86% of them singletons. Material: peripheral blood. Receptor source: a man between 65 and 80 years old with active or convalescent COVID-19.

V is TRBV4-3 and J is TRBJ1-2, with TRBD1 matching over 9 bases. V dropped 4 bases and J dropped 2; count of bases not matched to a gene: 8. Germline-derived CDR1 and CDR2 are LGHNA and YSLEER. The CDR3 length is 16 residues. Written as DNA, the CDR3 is TGCGCCAGCAGCCTCAGTCCCGGGACAGGGAACTATGGCTACACCTTC. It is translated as CASSLSPGTGNYGYTF.

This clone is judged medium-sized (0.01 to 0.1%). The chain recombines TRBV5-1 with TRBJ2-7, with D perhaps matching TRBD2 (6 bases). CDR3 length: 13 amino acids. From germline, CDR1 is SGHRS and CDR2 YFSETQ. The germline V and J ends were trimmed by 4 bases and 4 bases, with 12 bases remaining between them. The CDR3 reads CASSQTEGYEQYF. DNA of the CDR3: TGCGCCAGCAGCCAGACGGAGGGGTACGAGCAGTACTTC.

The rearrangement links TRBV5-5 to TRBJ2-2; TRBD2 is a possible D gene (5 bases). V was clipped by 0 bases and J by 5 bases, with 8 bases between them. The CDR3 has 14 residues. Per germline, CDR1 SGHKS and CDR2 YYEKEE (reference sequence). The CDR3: CASSLDLATGELFF. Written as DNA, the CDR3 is TGTGCCAGCAGCTTGGACCTAGCAACCGGGGAGCTGTTTTTT.

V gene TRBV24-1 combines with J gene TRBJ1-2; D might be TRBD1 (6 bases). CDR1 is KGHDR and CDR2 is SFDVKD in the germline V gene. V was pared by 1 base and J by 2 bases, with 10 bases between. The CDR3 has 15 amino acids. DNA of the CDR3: TGTGCCACCAGTGATTTAGGGCAGGGGAACTATGGCTACACCTTC. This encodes CATSDLGQGNYGYTF.

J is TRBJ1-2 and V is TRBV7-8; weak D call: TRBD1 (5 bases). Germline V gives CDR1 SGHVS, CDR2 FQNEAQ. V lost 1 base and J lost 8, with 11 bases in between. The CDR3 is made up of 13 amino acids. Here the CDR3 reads CASSLVPGKGYTF. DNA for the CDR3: TGTGCCAGCAGCTTAGTCCCAGGGAAGGGCTACACCTTC.

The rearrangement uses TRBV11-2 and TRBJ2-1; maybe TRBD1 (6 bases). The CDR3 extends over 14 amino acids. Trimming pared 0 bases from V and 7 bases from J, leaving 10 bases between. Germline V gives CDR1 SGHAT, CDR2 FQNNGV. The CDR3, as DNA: TGTGCCAGCAGCTTAGACAGGGGTGGTAATGAGCAGTTCTTC. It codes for CASSLDRGGNEQFF.

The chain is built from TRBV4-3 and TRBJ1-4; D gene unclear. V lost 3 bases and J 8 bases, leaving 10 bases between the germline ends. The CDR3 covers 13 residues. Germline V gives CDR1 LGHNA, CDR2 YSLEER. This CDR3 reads CASSHARGEKLFF. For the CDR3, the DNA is TGCGCCAGCAGCCATGCCCGGGGAGAAAAACTGTTTTTT.

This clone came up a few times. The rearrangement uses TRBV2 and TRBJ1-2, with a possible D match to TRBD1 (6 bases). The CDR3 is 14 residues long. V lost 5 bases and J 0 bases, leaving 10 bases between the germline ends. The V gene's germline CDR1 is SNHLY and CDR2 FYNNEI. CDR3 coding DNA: TGTGCCAGCAGTCCACAGGGCTCTAACTATGGCTACACCTTC. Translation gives CASSPQGSNYGYTF.

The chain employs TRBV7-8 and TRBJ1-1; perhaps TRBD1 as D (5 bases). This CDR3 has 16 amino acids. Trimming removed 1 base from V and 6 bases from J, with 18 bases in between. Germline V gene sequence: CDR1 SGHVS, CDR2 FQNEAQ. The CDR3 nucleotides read TGTGCCAGCAGCTTAGGTCCCCGTGCAGGGCGTTCTGAAGCTTTCTTT. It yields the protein CASSLGPRAGRSEAFF.

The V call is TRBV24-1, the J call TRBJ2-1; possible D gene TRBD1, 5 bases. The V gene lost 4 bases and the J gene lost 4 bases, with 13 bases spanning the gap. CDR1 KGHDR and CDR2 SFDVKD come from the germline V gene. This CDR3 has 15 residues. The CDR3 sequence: CATSEIDRNYNEQFF. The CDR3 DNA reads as TGTGCCACCAGTGAGATAGACAGAAATTACAATGAGCAGTTCTTC.

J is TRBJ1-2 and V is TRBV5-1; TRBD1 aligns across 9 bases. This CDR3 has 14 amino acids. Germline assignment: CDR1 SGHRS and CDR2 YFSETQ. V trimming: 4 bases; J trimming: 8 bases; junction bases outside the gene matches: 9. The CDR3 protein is CASSPGTGTRGYTF. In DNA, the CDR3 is TGCGCCAGCAGCCCCGGGACAGGGACTAGGGGCTACACCTTC.

The CDR3 is CASSLVSYNSPLHF. The CDR3 DNA sequence: TGTGCCAGCAGCTTAGTATCCTATAATTCACCCCTCCACTTT. The chain has TRBV11-2 and TRBJ1-6; D gene uncertain. The ends were cut back, 1 base at V and 1 base at J, with 2 bases in the middle. This CDR3 spans 14 amino acids. CDR1 is SGHAT and CDR2 is FQNNGV in the germline V gene.

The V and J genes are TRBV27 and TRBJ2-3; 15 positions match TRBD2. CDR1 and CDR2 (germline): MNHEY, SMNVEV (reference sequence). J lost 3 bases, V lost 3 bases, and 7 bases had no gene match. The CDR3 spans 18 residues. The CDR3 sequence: CASSFRTSGRARTDTQYF. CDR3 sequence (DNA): TGTGCCAGCAGTTTCCGGACTAGCGGGAGGGCCCGTACAGATACGCAGTATTTT.

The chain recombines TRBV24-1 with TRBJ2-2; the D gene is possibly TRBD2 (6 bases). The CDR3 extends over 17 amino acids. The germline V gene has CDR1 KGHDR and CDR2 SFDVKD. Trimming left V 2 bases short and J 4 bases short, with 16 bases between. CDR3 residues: CATSDYPRPGGTGELFF. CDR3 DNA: TGTGCCACCAGTGATTACCCGCGCCCCGGGGGCACCGGGGAGCTGTTTTTT.

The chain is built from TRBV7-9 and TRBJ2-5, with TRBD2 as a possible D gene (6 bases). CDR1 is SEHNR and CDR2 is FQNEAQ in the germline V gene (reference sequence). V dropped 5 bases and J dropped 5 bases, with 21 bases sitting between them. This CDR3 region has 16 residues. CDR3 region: CASSPSQRGAGETQYF. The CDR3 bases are TGTGCCAGCAGCCCTTCTCAGAGGGGCGCGGGGGAGACCCAGTACTTC.

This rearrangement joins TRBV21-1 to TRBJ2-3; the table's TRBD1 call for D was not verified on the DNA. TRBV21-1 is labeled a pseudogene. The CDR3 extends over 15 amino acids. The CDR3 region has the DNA TGTGCCAGCAGCAAAGGGACAGGGCCCACAGATACGCAGTATTTT. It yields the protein CASSKGTGPTDTQYF.

In DNA form, the CDR3 reads TGTGCCAGCAGTCTACGACAGGGTAGTCAGCCCCAGCATTTT. It specifies CASSLRQGSQPQHF. The chain has TRBV28 and TRBJ1-5, with 7 bases lining up with TRBD1. Trimming took 5 bases from V and 6 from J; bases not matched to a gene: 7. The CDR3 has 14 residues. Germline CDR1 reads MDHEN; CDR2 reads SYDVKM.

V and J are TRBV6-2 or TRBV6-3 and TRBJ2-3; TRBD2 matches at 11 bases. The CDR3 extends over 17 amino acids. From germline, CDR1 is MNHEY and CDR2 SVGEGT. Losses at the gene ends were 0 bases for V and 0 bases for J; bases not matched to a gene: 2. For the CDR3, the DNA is TGTGCCAGCAGTTACTCCCTAGCGGGAGGTAGCACAGATACGCAGTATTTT. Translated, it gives CASSYSLAGGSTDTQYF.

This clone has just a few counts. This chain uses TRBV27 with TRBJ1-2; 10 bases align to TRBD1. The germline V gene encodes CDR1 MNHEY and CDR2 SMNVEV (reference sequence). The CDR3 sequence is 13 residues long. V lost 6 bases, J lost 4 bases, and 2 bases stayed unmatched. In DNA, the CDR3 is TGTGCCAGCAGACGGACAGGGGGCTATGGCTACACCTTC. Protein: CASRRTGGYGYTF.

CDR3 in DNA: TGTGCCAGCAGCCAAGGGCCAGCGAACACCGGGGAGCTGTTTTTT. Translated, it gives CASSQGPANTGELFF. The V call is TRBV3-1 (or the pseudogene TRBV3-2), the J call TRBJ2-2; no reliable D call. This CDR3 has 15 residues. Trimming took 1 base from V and 0 from J, leaving 6 bases between them. The germline V gene encodes CDR1 LGHDT and CDR2 YNNKEL (reference sequence).

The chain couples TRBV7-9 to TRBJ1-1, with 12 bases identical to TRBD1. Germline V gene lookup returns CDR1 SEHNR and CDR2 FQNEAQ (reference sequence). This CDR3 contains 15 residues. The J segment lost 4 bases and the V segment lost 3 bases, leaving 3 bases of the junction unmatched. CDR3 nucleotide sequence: TGTGCCAGCAGCTTGGGACAGGGGGCGCGCACTGAAGCTTTCTTT. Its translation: CASSLGQGARTEAFF.

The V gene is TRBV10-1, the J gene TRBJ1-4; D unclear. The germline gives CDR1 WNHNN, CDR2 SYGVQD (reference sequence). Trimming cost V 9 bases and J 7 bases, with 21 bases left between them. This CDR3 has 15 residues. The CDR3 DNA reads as TGCGCCAGATCAAACGGCCCCTCCGGAGGTGAAAAACTGTTTTTT. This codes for CARSNGPSGGEKLFF.

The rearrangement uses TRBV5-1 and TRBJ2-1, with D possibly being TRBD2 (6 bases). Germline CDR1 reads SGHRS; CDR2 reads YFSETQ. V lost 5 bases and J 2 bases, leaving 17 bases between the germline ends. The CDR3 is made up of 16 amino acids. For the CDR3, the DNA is TGCGCCAGCAGTACGACTAGGCGAGGGGCCTACAATGAGCAGTTCTTC. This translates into CASSTTRRGAYNEQFF.

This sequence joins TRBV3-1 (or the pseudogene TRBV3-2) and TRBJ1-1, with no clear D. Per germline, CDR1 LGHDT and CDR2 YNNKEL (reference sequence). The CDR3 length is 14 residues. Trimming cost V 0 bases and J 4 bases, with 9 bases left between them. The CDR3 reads CASSQDQKSTEAFF. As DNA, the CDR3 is TGTGCCAGCAGCCAAGACCAAAAGAGCACTGAAGCTTTCTTT.

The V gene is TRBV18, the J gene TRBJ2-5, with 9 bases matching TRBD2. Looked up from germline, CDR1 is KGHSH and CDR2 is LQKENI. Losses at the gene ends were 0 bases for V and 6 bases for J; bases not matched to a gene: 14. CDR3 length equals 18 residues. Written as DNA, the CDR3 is TGTGCCAGCTCACCACCCGGAGGAGGGACTAGCCTCCTCAAGACCCAGTACTTC. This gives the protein CASSPPGGGTSLLKTQYF.

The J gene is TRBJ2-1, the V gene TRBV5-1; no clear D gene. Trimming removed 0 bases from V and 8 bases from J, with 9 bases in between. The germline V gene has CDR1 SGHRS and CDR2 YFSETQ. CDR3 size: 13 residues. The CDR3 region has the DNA TGCGCCAGCAGCTTGGCCTTGAGTGATGAGCAGTTCTTC. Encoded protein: CASSLALSDEQFF. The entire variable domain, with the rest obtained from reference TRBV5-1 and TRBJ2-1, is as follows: KAGVTQTPRYLIKTRGQQVTLSCSPISGHRSVSWYQQTPGQGLQFLFEYFSETQRNKGNFPGRFSGRQFSNSRSEMNVSTLELGDSALYLCASSLALSDEQFFGPGTRLTVL.

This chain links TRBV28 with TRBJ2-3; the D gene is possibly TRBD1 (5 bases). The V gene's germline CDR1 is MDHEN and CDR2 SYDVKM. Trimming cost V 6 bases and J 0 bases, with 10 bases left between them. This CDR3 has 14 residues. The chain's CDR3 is CASRPTGSTDTQYF. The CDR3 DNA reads TGTGCCAGCAGACCTACAGGAAGCACAGATACGCAGTATTTT.